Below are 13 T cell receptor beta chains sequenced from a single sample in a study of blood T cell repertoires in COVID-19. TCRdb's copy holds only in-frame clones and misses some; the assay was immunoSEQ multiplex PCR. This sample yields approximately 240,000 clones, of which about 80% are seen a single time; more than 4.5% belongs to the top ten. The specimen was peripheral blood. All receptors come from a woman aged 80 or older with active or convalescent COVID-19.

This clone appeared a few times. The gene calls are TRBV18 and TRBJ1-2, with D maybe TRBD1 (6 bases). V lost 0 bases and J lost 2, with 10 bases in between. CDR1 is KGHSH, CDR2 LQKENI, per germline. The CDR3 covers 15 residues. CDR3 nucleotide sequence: TGTGCCAGCTCACCACCGGTGCAGGGGAACTATGGCTACACCTTC. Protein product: CASSPPVQGNYGYTF.

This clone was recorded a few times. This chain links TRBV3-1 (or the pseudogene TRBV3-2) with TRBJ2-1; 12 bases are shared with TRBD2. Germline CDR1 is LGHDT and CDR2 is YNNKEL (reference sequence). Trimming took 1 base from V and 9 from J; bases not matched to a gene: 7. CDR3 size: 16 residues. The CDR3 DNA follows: TGTGCCAGCAGCCAAGGCGGGACTAGCGGGTTAGGTGAGCAGTTCTTC. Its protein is CASSQGGTSGLGEQFF.

Written as DNA, the CDR3 is TGCGCCAGCAGCTGGGGGGACGGAGCAGCCTACGAGCAGTACTTC. Encoded protein: CASSWGDGAAYEQYF. The chain combines TRBV5-1 with TRBJ2-7; D perhaps matches TRBD2 (6 bases). V was trimmed by 3 bases and J by 2 bases, leaving 15 bases between them. CDR1 and CDR2 from the germline V gene are SGHRS and YFSETQ. CDR3 length equals 15 residues.

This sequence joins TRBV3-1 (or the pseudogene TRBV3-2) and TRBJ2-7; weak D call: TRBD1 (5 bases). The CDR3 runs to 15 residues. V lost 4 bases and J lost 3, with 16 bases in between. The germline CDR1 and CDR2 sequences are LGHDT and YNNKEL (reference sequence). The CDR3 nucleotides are TGTGCCAGCAGCCCCTTTAGGCAGGGTTTCTACGAGCAGTACTTC. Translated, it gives CASSPFRQGFYEQYF.

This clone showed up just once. CDR3 coding DNA: TGTGCCAGCAGCTTAGTTTACCGTAGGCGCGGGATAAACAATGAGCAGTTCTTC. Its protein is CASSLVYRRRGINNEQFF. The rearrangement links TRBV7-9 to TRBJ2-1; possibly TRBD2 for D (6 bases). The CDR3 totals 18 residues. V lost 1 base, J lost 5 bases, and 21 bases lay in between. The germline CDR1 and CDR2 sequences are SEHNR and FQNEAQ (reference sequence).

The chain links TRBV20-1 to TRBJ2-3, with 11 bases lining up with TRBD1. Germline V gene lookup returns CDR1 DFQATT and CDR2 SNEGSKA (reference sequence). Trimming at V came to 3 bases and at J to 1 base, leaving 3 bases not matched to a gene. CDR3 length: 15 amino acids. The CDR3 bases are TGCAGTGCTAGTCCGGGACAGGGGGGCACAGATACGCAGTATTTT. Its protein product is CSASPGQGGTDTQYF.

CDR3 residues: CASSFPPGQGTEAFF. CDR3 nucleotide sequence: TGTGCCAGCAGCTTTCCCCCGGGACAGGGCACTGAAGCTTTCTTT. The chain employs TRBV7-9 and TRBJ1-1; 9 bases are shared with TRBD1. The CDR3 sequence is 15 residues long. The J segment lost 4 bases and the V segment lost 3 bases, leaving 6 bases of the junction unmatched. Germline values: CDR1 SEHNR, CDR2 FQNEAQ (reference sequence).

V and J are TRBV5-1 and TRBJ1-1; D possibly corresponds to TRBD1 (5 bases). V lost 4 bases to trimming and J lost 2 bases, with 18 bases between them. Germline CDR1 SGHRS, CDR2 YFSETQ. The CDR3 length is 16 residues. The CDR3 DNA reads TGCGCCAGCAGCACAGGCGTAATCGGAGTCAACACTGAAGCTTTCTTT. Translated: CASSTGVIGVNTEAFF.

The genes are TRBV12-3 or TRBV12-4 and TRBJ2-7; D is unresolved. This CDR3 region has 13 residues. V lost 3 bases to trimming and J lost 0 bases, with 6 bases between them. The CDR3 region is CASSFEVSYEQYF. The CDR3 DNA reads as TGTGCCAGCAGTTTCGAGGTCTCCTACGAGCAGTACTTC.

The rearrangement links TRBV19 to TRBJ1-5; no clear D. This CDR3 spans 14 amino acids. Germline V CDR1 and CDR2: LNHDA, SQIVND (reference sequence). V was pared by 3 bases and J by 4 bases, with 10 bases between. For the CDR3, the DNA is TGTGCCAGTAGTATTGTTTTCGGGAATCAGCCCCAGCATTTT. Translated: CASSIVFGNQPQHF.

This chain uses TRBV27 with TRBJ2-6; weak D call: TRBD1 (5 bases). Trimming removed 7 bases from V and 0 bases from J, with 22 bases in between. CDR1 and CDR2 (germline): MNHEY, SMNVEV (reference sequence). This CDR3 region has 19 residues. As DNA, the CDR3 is TGTGCCAGCACCCTAAAATGGAGACAGTCAAGCTCTGGGGCCAACGTCCTGACTTTC. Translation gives CASTLKWRQSSSGANVLTF.

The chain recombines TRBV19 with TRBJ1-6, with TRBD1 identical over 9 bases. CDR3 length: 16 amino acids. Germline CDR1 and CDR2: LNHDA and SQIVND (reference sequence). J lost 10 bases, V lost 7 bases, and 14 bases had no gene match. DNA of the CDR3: TGTGCCAGTACCAGTCCACTCGGGACAGGGTTATCACCCCTCCACTTT. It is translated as CASTSPLGTGLSPLHF.

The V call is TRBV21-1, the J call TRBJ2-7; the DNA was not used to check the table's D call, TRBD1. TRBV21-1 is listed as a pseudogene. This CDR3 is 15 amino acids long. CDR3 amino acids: CASSRRQGWEYEQYF. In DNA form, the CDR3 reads TGTGCCAGCAGCAGAAGACAGGGATGGGAATACGAGCAGTACTTC.